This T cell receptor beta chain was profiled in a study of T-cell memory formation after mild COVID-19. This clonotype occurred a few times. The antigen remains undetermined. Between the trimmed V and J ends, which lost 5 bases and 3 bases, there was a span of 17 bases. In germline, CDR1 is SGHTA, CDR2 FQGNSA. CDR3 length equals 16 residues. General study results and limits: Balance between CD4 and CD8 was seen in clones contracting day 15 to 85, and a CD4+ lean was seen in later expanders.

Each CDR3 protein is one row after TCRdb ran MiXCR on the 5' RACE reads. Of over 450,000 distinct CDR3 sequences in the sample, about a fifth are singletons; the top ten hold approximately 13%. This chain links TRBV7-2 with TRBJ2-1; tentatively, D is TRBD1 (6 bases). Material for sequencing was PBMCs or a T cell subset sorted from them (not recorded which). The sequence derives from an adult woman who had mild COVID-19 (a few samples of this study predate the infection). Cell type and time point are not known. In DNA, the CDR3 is TGTGCCAGCAGCACTAGGGTAGGGGGTCTCTACAATGAGCAGTTCTTC. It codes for CASSTRVGGLYNEQFF.